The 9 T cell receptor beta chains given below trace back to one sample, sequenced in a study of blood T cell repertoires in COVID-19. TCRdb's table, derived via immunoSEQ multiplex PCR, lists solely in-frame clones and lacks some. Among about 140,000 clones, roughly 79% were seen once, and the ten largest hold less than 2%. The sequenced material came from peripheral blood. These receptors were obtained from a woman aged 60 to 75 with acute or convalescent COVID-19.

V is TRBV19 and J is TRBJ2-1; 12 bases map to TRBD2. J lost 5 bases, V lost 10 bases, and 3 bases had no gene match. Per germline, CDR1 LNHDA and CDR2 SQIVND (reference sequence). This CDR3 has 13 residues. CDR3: CATRLAGDNEQFF. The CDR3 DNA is TGTGCCACCCGACTAGCGGGGGACAATGAGCAGTTCTTC.

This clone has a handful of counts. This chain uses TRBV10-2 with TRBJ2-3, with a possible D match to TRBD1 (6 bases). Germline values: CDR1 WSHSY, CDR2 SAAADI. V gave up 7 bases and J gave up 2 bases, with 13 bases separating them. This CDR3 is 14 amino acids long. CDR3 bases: TGCGCCAGCATACCAGGACAGATCACAGATACGCAGTATTTT. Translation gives CASIPGQITDTQYF.

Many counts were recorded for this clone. The CDR3 region has the DNA TGTGCCAGCAGCTTGGTCAGGGGAATCGACAATGAGCAGTTCTTC. It yields the protein CASSLVRGIDNEQFF. The genes are TRBV7-9 and TRBJ2-1; possible D gene TRBD1, 6 bases. The CDR3 covers 15 residues. Germline V gives CDR1 SEHNR, CDR2 FQNEAQ (reference sequence). The V gene lost 3 bases and the J gene lost 5 bases, with 14 bases spanning the gap.

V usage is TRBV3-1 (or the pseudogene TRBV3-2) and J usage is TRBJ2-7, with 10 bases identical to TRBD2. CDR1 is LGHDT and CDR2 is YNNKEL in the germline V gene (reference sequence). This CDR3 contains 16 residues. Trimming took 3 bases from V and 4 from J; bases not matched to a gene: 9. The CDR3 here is CASSQGGLAFKYEQYF. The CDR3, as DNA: TGTGCCAGCAGCCAGGGGGGACTAGCGTTCAAATACGAGCAGTACTTC.

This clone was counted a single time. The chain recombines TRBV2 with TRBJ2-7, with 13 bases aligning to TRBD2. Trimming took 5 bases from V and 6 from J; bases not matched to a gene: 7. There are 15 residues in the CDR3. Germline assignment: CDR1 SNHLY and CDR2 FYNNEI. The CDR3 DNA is TGTGCCAGCAGTCCCCTACTAGCGGGAGGGCGCGAGCAGTACTTC. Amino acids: CASSPLLAGGREQYF.

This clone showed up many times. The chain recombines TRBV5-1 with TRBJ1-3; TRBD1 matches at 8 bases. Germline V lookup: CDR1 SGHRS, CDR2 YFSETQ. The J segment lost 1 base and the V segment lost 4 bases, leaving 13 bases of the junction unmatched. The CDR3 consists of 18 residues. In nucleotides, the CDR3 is TGCGCCAGCAGCGCATGGTTTACCGGACAGGGTTCTGGAAACACCATATATTTT. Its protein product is CASSAWFTGQGSGNTIYF.

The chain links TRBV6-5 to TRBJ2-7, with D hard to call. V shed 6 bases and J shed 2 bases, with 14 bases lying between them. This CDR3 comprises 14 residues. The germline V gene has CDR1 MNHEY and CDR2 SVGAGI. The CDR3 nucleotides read TGTGCCAGCAGCCTGACGACAATTCCCTACGAGCAGTACTTC. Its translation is CASSLTTIPYEQYF.

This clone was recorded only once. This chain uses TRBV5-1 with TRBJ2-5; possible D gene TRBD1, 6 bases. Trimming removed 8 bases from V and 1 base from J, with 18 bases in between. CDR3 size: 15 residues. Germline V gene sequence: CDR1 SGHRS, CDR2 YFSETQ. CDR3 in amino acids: CASHPGHRPQETQYF. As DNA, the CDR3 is TGCGCCAGTCATCCGGGACACCGACCCCAAGAGACCCAGTACTTC. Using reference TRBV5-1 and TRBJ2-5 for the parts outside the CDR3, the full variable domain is KAGVTQTPRYLIKTRGQQVTLSCSPISGHRSVSWYQQTPGQGLQFLFEYFSETQRNKGNFPGRFSGRQFSNSRSEMNVSTLELGDSALYLCASHPGHRPQETQYFGPGTRLLVL.

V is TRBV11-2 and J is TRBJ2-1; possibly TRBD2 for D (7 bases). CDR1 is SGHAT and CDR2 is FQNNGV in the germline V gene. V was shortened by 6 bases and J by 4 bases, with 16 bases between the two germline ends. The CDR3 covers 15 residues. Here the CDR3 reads CASSRGASGYNEQFF. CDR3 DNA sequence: TGTGCCAGCAGTAGGGGGGCTAGCGGATACAATGAGCAGTTCTTC.